This T cell receptor (beta chain) is from a study of blood T cell repertoires in COVID-19. CDR3 length: 15 amino acids. Germline V CDR1 and CDR2: SGHTA, FQGNSA. V gave up 3 bases and J gave up 3 bases; unmatched junction bases: 7. Data came from immunoSEQ multiplex PCR; TCRdb stores just in-frame clones and leaves some out. Among a few hundred thousand clones listed, 80% to 90% were seen once. This chain connects TRBV7-2 to TRBJ1-2, with 7 bases that match TRBD1. This TCR was sampled from a woman in her 30s with COVID-19, enrolled during active disease. The sequenced material came from peripheral blood. CDR3 sequence (DNA): TGTGCCAGCAGCTTCGAATCAGGGGGGTACTATGGCTACACCTTC. The encoded protein is CASSFESGGYYGYTF.